The rows below give T cell receptor beta chains drawn from one sample of a study of T-cell memory formation after mild COVID-19. TCRdb re-analysed the 5' RACE reads in MiXCR, keeping a single row per CDR3 protein. The data show 550,000 to 600,000 distinct CDR3 sequences, less than 25% seen once. Input material: PBMCs or a T cell subset sorted from them (not recorded which). These receptors all stem from an adult woman who had mild COVID-19 (a few samples of this study predate the infection). Cell type and time point are not known. The CDR3 runs from the conserved cysteine through the conserved F or W. The D gene is left open where the match is weak. Not every row has a clone size; where given, it reads once, few, many or a size class.

J | V | D | size | DNA | CDR3
TRBJ2-1 | TRBV20-1 | TRBD2 | . | TGCAGTGCTAGCGGGAGGGCCTTGGGCCTCAATGAGCAGTTCTTC | CSASGRALGLNEQFF
TRBJ2-5 | TRBV18 | . | few | TGTGCCAGCTCACGTGAAGGGGAGGTCACCCAGTACTTC | CASSREGEVTQYF
TRBJ1-2 | TRBV3-1 | . | few | TGTGCCAGCAGCCAAGAGGGGTTCCGTGGCTACACCTTC | CASSQEGFRGYTF
TRBJ2-3 | TRBV7-3 | TRBD2 | few | TGTGCCAGCAGCCCCTTTAGCGGGAGGGCCGGAGATACGCAGTATTTT | CASSPFSGRAGDTQYF
TRBJ1-2 | TRBV6-5 | TRBD1 | few | TGTGCCAGCAGTTCGACAGGGGCGGGTGGCTACACCTTC | CASSSTGAGGYTF
TRBJ2-2 | TRBV29-1 | TRBD2 | . | TGCAGCGCCTTCAGCGGGAGTCTGTACACCGGGGAGCTGTTTTTT | CSAFSGSLYTGELFF
TRBJ2-3 | TRBV7-9 | . | few | TGTGCCAGCAGCGGATCTGAGGGTAGGGGGAGGACGCAGTATTTT | CASSGSEGRGRTQYF
TRBJ1-2 | TRBV11-3 | . | . | TGTGCCAGCAGCTTAGATATAATGTCCACTCCCCTTGGTGATGGCTACACCTTC | CASSLDIMSTPLGDGYTF
TRBJ2-7 | TRBV27 | . | . | TGTGCCAGCAGCAGCCCGGGATTAAGCTCCTACGAGCAGTACTTC | CASSSPGLSSYEQYF
TRBJ2-7 | TRBV19 | . | . | TGTGCCAGTAAACCCCCCAGGAGCTCCTACGAGCAGTACTTC | CASKPPRSSYEQYF
TRBJ2-5 | TRBV7-8 | . | . | TGTGCCAGCAGCTCCCTAGCGCACCAAGAGACCCAGTACTTC | CASSSLAHQETQYF
TRBJ1-1 | TRBV7-2 | . | . | TGTGCCAGCAGCTGGGGGCCCCGAGGAGCTGAAGCTTTCTTT | CASSWGPRGAEAFF
TRBJ2-3 | TRBV4-1 | TRBD1 | . | TGCGCCAGCAGCCGCCGACAGGGCTACACAGATACGCAGTATTTT | CASSRRQGYTDTQYF
TRBJ2-1 | TRBV7-9 | TRBD1 | . | TGTGCCAGCAGCTTAACGGGACAGGGTAGGGATGAGCAGTTCTTC | CASSLTGQGRDEQFF
TRBJ2-2 | TRBV6-5 | TRBD2 | few | TGTGCCAGCAGTTACGGCGGGAGGGCAGCCGGGGAGCTGTTTTTT | CASSYGGRAAGELFF
TRBJ2-7 | TRBV4-2 | TRBD1 | . | TGTGCCAGCAACCCTACTGGGGACAGGCTTTCCGAGCAGTACTTC | CASNPTGDRLSEQYF
TRBJ2-7 | TRBV7-8 | . | few | TGTGCCAGCAGCCAAGGAAGGAACTACGGGGCCTACGAGCAGTACTTC | CASSQGRNYGAYEQYF
TRBJ1-6 | TRBV15 | TRBD1 | few | TGTGCCACCAGAGAAGGGACAGGGACTTCACCCCTCCACTTT | CATREGTGTSPLHF
TRBJ1-2 | TRBV6-1 | TRBD1 | few | TGTGCCAGCAGTGAAGCCTGGGACAGCAACTATGGCTACACCTTC | CASSEAWDSNYGYTF
TRBJ1-2 | TRBV6-6 | . | . | TGTGCCAGCACCCCGACAGCGGCCAGAGTGTATGGCTACACCTTC | CASTPTAARVYGYTF
TRBJ2-4 | TRBV20-1 | . | few | TGCAGTGCTAGAGAGGGGGGCCTTGGCAGGGGAAACATTCAGTACTTC | CSAREGGLGRGNIQYF
TRBJ2-7 | TRBV7-9 | . | . | TGTGCCAGCAGCGTCCCGGGACTTCGCTCCTACGAGCAGTACTTC | CASSVPGLRSYEQYF
TRBJ1-1 | TRBV4-1 | . | . | TGCGCCAGCAGCCATTTCAACAGGGCTAAGAACACTGAAGCTTTCTTT | CASSHFNRAKNTEAFF
TRBJ2-3 | TRBV29-1 | . | few | TGCAGCGTTGGAGGGATTGGGGGCCAAGCGAGAGATACGCAGTATTTT | CSVGGIGGQARDTQYF
TRBJ1-2 | TRBV6-2/TRBV6-3 | . | once | TGTGCCAGCAGTTATGTTGACTATGGCTACACCTTC | CASSYVDYGYTF
TRBJ1-2 | TRBV7-2 | . | . | TGTGCCAGCAGCTCCTCAGGGTTTGGCTACACCTTC | CASSSSGFGYTF
TRBJ1-2 | TRBV6-5 | . | . | TGTGCCAGCAGTTACTCTGGGGATTGGGACTATGGCTACACCTTC | CASSYSGDWDYGYTF
TRBJ2-3 | TRBV7-2 | . | few | TGTGCCAGCAGCGAGTGGGGGGCGGGTACGCAGTATTTT | CASSEWGAGTQYF
TRBJ2-5 | TRBV12-3/TRBV12-4 | TRBD1 | few | TGTGCCAGCAGCGTACAGGGGGAGAGGGGAGAGACCCAGTACTTC | CASSVQGERGETQYF
TRBJ2-3 | TRBV6-6 | TRBD1 | . | TGTGCCAGCAGGCCGGACAGGGGCGAAGCAGATACGCAGTATTTT | CASRPDRGEADTQYF
TRBJ2-7 | TRBV6-5 | . | . | TGTGCCAGCAGTTACTCGATGGGGGGTGGTGGCGAGCAGTACTTC | CASSYSMGGGGEQYF
TRBJ2-7 | TRBV29-1 | TRBD1 | few | TGCAGCGTCGCAGGACAGGGGGCCCACGAGCAGTACTTC | CSVAGQGAHEQYF
TRBJ1-5 | TRBV3-1 | . | . | TGTGCCAGCAGCCAAGGTATCTGGCAGGGAGGGAATCAGCCCCAGCATTTT | CASSQGIWQGGNQPQHF
TRBJ2-1 | TRBV7-2 | TRBD2 | few | TGTGCCAGCAGCTTAGGGGGACTAGCGGGGGGACAGTTCTTC | CASSLGGLAGGQFF
TRBJ2-3 | TRBV7-3 | TRBD1 | . | TGTGCCAGCAGCTTAGACAGGGCGAGGGATACGCAGTATTTT | CASSLDRARDTQYF
TRBJ1-1 | TRBV5-1 | . | . | TGCGCCAGCAGCGCGGACCCTACGAGGACTGAAGCTTTCTTT | CASSADPTRTEAFF
TRBJ2-7 | TRBV3-1 | . | . | TGTGCCAGCAGCCAACACAGCTACGAGCAGTACTTC | CASSQHSYEQYF
TRBJ1-2 | TRBV21-1 | . | . | TGTGCCAGCAGCAAACCATGCCGGGCCTCTCGTGGCTACACCTTC | CASSKPCRASRGYTF
TRBJ2-1 | TRBV19 | TRBD1 | few | TGTGCCAGTAGTTCGGGACAGGGGTATTTGGATGAGCAGTTCTTC | CASSSGQGYLDEQFF
TRBJ2-1 | TRBV7-2 | . | few | TGTGCCAGCAGCCGAGCGGCAGGGTCGGTTGGTGAGCAGTTCTTC | CASSRAAGSVGEQFF
TRBJ2-7 | TRBV6-1 | TRBD2 | once | TGTGCCAGCAGTGAAGTAGGCGGGGGGGGCCCCTACGAGCAGTACTTC | CASSEVGGGGPYEQYF
TRBJ1-2 | TRBV27 | TRBD1 | . | TGTGCCAGCAGTACACCGGACAGGGGAGGCTACACCTTC | CASSTPDRGGYTF
TRBJ2-3 | TRBV9 | TRBD2 | few | TGTGCCAGCAGCCCGGGGGGATTAGGAAGCACAGATACGCAGTATTTT | CASSPGGLGSTDTQYF
TRBJ2-4 | TRBV12-3/TRBV12-4 | TRBD2 | . | TGTGCCAGCAGTTTCAGAGCGGGGGGGCTGGGGTCCAAAAACATTCAGTACTTC | CASSFRAGGLGSKNIQYF
TRBJ2-3 | TRBV7-9 | . | many | TGTGCCAGCAGCGCGCAGGGTTCAGATACGCAGTATTTT | CASSAQGSDTQYF
TRBJ2-7 | TRBV7-3 | TRBD1 | few | TGTGCCAGCAGTCCTGCAGGGGGCAACGAGCAGTACTTC | CASSPAGGNEQYF
TRBJ2-3 | TRBV12-3/TRBV12-4 | TRBD1 | . | TGTGCCAGCAGTTGGGACAGGGTCGAACTCACAGATACGCAGTATTTT | CASSWDRVELTDTQYF
TRBJ1-1 | TRBV20-1 | TRBD1 | few | TGCAGTGCTAGAGATCCCCAGGGGGGATCCACTGAAGCTTTCTTT | CSARDPQGGSTEAFF
TRBJ2-5 | TRBV20-1 | . | few | TGCAGTGCTAGAGTGCTACCCAAGAGGACCCAGTACTTC | CSARVLPKRTQYF
TRBJ2-7 | TRBV7-9 | TRBD2 | few | TGTGCCAGCAGCCCAACACGCCTAGCGGGACTCTACGAGCAGTACTTC | CASSPTRLAGLYEQYF
TRBJ1-1 | TRBV19 | . | . | TGTGCCAGTAGTATAGATCAAGTTGGGAACTTCGCTTTCTTT | CASSIDQVGNFAFF
TRBJ2-1 | TRBV5-1 | . | . | TGCGCCAGCAGGGGAGCGGATGGCTACAATGAGCAGTTCTTC | CASRGADGYNEQFF
TRBJ2-3 | TRBV5-6 | TRBD2 | . | TGTGCCAGCAGCGGGGGACTAGCGGGAGTCTTTAGCACAGATACGCAGTATTTT | CASSGGLAGVFSTDTQYF